This TCR beta chain stems from a study of Ad26.COV2.S vaccination and SARS-CoV-2 variants. Study-level background: Recipients of Ad26.COV2.S got it intramuscularly, once or twice 56 days apart.

The data were produced by immunoSEQ multiplex PCR, yet TCRdb's version contains in-frame clones alone and is incomplete. The table includes about 350,000 clones, more than 85% detected once. Germline V lookup: CDR1 ENHRY, CDR2 SYGVKD. The CDR3 loop spans 12 amino acids. The V and J ends lost 6 bases and 3 bases respectively, with 8 bases between them. Treatment denoted: around 19 received Ad26.COV2.S at low or high dose, single or two shots; about 5 received placebo; per-sample allocation not given. Samples were taken on day 63 after the first vaccine or placebo injection. Cohort 1b enrolled adults aged 18-55 years in Boston.

This receptor was taken from a person aged 18-60 years who received the Ad26.COV2.S COVID-19 vaccine or a placebo. Source: peripheral blood, taken in a trial of Ad26.COV2.S vaccine versus placebo. The chain employs TRBV10-3 and TRBJ1-2; D is possibly TRBD1 (5 bases). As DNA, the CDR3 is TGTGCCATCAGGGGGGACCACTATGGCTACACCTTC. This translates into CAIRGDHYGYTF.